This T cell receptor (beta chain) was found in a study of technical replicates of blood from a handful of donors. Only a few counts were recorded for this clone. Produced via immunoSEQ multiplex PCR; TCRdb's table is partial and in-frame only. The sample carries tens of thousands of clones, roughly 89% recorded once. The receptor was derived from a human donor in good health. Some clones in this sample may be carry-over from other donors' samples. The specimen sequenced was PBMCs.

The CDR3 region is CASSLWRTNLYGYTF. In nucleotides, the CDR3 is TGTGCCAGCAGCTTATGGCGGACTAATCTTTATGGCTACACCTTC. The rearrangement uses TRBV5-6 and TRBJ1-2; no clear D. Germline CDR1 is SGHDT and CDR2 is YYEEEE. The CDR3 is 15 residues long. V lost 2 bases and J lost 5, with 16 bases in between.